One sample yielded the 28 T cell receptor beta chains listed below, sequenced in a study of blood T cell repertoires in COVID-19. Assay: immunoSEQ multiplex PCR; the TCRdb copy retains only in-frame clones and omits some. The data show more than 110,000 clones, around nine tenths seen once. Sample: peripheral blood. The source is a woman aged 40 to 50 with acute or convalescent COVID-19.

The J gene is TRBJ1-1, the V gene TRBV28; a possible D gene is TRBD1 (5 bases). The germline CDR1 and CDR2 sequences are MDHEN and SYDVKM. The CDR3 sequence is 17 residues long. The V gene lost 8 bases and the J gene lost 0 bases, with 22 bases spanning the gap. The CDR3 is CASVGGDALTVNTEAFF. The CDR3 DNA is TGTGCCAGCGTCGGGGGGGATGCGCTAACCGTGAACACTGAAGCTTTCTTT.

The chain links TRBV19 to TRBJ2-7, with TRBD1 matching 8 bases. V gave up 3 bases and J gave up 6 bases; unmatched junction bases: 7. CDR1 LNHDA and CDR2 SQIVND come from the germline V gene (reference sequence). This CDR3 spans 14 amino acids. The CDR3 sequence is CASSMGRGQREQYF. The DNA for the CDR3 is TGTGCCAGTAGTATGGGCAGGGGGCAGCGCGAGCAGTACTTC. The full variable domain, rest sourced from reference TRBV19 and TRBJ2-7, is DGGITQSPKYLFRKEGQNVTLSCEQNLNHDAMYWYRQDPGQGLRLIYYSQIVNDFQKGDIAEGYSVSREKKESFPLTVTSAQKNPTAFYLCASSMGRGQREQYFGPGTRLTVT.

This rearrangement joins TRBV27 to TRBJ2-5, with D perhaps matching TRBD1 (6 bases). Trimming cost V 2 bases and J 5 bases, with 21 bases left between them. CDR1 and CDR2 from the germline V gene are MNHEY and SMNVEV (reference sequence). The CDR3 is made up of 17 amino acids. The CDR3 DNA is TGTGCCAGCAGTTTACGCCAATCAAGGACAGTTTACGAGACCCAGTACTTC. Amino acid sequence: CASSLRQSRTVYETQYF.

This clone was counted only a few times. J is TRBJ2-1 and V is TRBV4-3, with 8 bases matching TRBD1. CDR3 size: 16 residues. V trimming: 1 base; J trimming: 4 bases; junction bases outside the gene matches: 6. Germline-derived CDR1 and CDR2 are LGHNA and YSLEER. The CDR3 nucleotides read TGCGCCAGCAGCCAAGCTACAGGGGGGCTTTACAATGAGCAGTTCTTC. This codes for CASSQATGGLYNEQFF.

J is TRBJ2-7 and V is TRBV7-2; D is unresolved. Trimming cost V 5 bases and J 2 bases, with 7 bases left between them. The germline CDR1 and CDR2 sequences are SGHTA and FQGNSA. The CDR3 is 12 residues long. CDR3 amino acids: CASSNTAYEQYF. The CDR3 DNA reads TGTGCCAGCAGCAATACAGCCTACGAGCAGTACTTC.

The rearrangement joins TRBV4-2 to TRBJ2-5, with 12 bases identical to TRBD2. The germline gives CDR1 LGHNA, CDR2 YNFKEQ. V lost 0 bases to trimming and J lost 5 bases; unmatched junction nucleotides: 7. This CDR3 spans 17 amino acids. For the CDR3, the DNA is TGTGCCAGCAGCCAAGAGTTCTTGCTAGCGGGAGGGGAGACCCAGTACTTC. Protein product: CASSQEFLLAGGETQYF.

V usage is TRBV2 and J usage is TRBJ1-4; 9 nucleotides agree with TRBD1. Germline lookup yields CDR1 SNHLY and CDR2 FYNNEI. V was clipped by 6 bases and J by 7 bases; unmatched bases: 6. This CDR3 is 14 amino acids long. CDR3 nucleotides: TGTGCCAGCAGACCCGGGACAGGGTTTGAAAAACTGTTTTTT. Its protein product is CASRPGTGFEKLFF.

V is TRBV9 and J is TRBJ2-2, with 10 bases lining up with TRBD1. The junction had 5 bases not matched to a gene; V was cut back by 5 bases and J by 4 bases. The CDR3 extends over 15 amino acids. CDR1 SGDLS and CDR2 YYNGEE come from the germline V gene. CDR3 residues: CASSLRDRGTGELFF. The CDR3 DNA sequence: TGTGCCAGCAGTCTCCGGGACAGGGGCACCGGGGAGCTGTTTTTT.

The genes are TRBV19 and TRBJ1-1; 9 bases map to TRBD1. CDR1 is LNHDA, CDR2 SQIVND, per germline (reference sequence). The V and J ends lost 5 bases and 0 bases, in that order; junction bases with no gene match: 4. This CDR3 comprises 15 residues. In nucleotides, the CDR3 is TGTGCCAGTAGTTGGGGGACAGGGATGAACACTGAAGCTTTCTTT. Translated, it gives CASSWGTGMNTEAFF.

Only a few counts were recorded for this clone. This sequence joins TRBV27 and TRBJ1-1; no reliable D call. This CDR3 region has 15 residues. Trimming pared 3 bases from V and 0 bases from J, leaving 11 bases between. The V gene's germline CDR1 is MNHEY and CDR2 SMNVEV (reference sequence). Here the CDR3 reads CASSFGVTMNTEAFF. CDR3 bases: TGTGCCAGCAGTTTTGGTGTTACTATGAACACTGAAGCTTTCTTT.

V usage is TRBV19 and J usage is TRBJ2-3, with D possibly being TRBD1 (6 bases). The germline gives CDR1 LNHDA, CDR2 SQIVND (reference sequence). The CDR3 has 13 residues. V shed 5 bases and J shed 3 bases, with 9 bases lying between them. The CDR3 reads CASSLGQTDTQYF. DNA of the CDR3: TGTGCCAGTAGTCTGGGACAAACAGATACGCAGTATTTT.

This clone showed up just once. The rearrangement links TRBV7-3 to TRBJ2-1; the match to TRBD2 covers 12 bases. Germline lookup yields CDR1 SGHTA and CDR2 FQGTGA. V trimming: 5 bases; J trimming: 4 bases; junction bases outside the gene matches: 3. The CDR3 spans 15 residues. The CDR3 DNA reads TGTGCCAGCAGCCGACTAGCGGGAGTGTACAATGAGCAGTTCTTC. This codes for CASSRLAGVYNEQFF.

The rearrangement uses TRBV6-2 or TRBV6-3 and TRBJ2-1; possibly TRBD2 for D (6 bases). The CDR3 runs to 14 residues. V lost 2 bases and J 8 bases, leaving 13 bases between the germline ends. Germline CDR1 MNHEY, CDR2 SVGEGT. CDR3 in DNA: TGTGCCAGCAGTTACCGCGAGGGCGGGGATGAGCAGTTCTTC. This encodes CASSYREGGDEQFF.

The chain links TRBV6-5 to TRBJ2-1; the match to TRBD2 covers 9 bases. CDR3 length equals 11 residues. Germline V lookup: CDR1 MNHEY, CDR2 SVGAGI. With V trimmed by 7 bases and J by 15 bases, 7 bases remained unmatched. The CDR3 is CASKLAGVGFF. The DNA of the CDR3 is TGTGCCAGCAAATTAGCGGGAGTGGGGTTCTTC.

This clone was picked up one time. The rearrangement uses TRBV7-9 and TRBJ2-1; D unresolved. The CDR3 loop spans 11 amino acids. The germline V and J ends were trimmed by 1 base and 10 bases, with 5 bases remaining between them. CDR1 SEHNR and CDR2 FQNEAQ come from the germline V gene (reference sequence). This CDR3 is CASSLEAEQFF. The CDR3 nucleotides read TGTGCCAGCAGCTTAGAAGCAGAGCAGTTCTTC.

The V and J genes are TRBV7-9 and TRBJ1-2; 7 bases map to TRBD1. With V trimmed by 5 bases and J by 0 bases, 12 bases remained unmatched. The CDR3 consists of 17 residues. Germline lookup yields CDR1 SEHNR and CDR2 FQNEAQ (reference sequence). The CDR3 region is CASSPDRSFSANYGYTF. The CDR3 nucleotides read TGTGCCAGCAGCCCGGACAGGTCCTTTTCGGCTAACTATGGCTACACCTTC.

V gene TRBV6-5 combines with J gene TRBJ2-1, with 11 bases lining up with TRBD2. This CDR3 is built from 16 residues. V lost 4 bases, J lost 8 bases, and 10 bases stayed unmatched. Germline V gene sequence: CDR1 MNHEY, CDR2 SVGAGI. The CDR3 bases are TGTGCCAGCAGTTCTTTACTAGCGGGGGACGGTTATGAGCAGTTCTTC. It translates to CASSSLLAGDGYEQFF.

The chain recombines TRBV5-4 with TRBJ2-4, with TRBD1 as a possible D gene (6 bases). Germline V gene data show CDR1 as SGHNT and CDR2 as YYREEE (reference sequence). The ends were cut back, 6 bases at V and 8 bases at J, with 15 bases in the middle. The CDR3 length is 13 residues. CDR3 loop: CASNSGVGDIQYF. CDR3 DNA: TGTGCCAGCAACTCAGGGGTAGGGGACATTCAGTACTTC.

The CDR3 reads CASSWGQTNTEAFF. The CDR3 nucleotides read TGTGCCAGCAGCTGGGGACAGACGAACACTGAAGCTTTCTTT. The chain combines TRBV5-5 with TRBJ1-1, with TRBD1 matching over 7 bases. CDR1 and CDR2 from the germline V gene are SGHKS and YYEKEE (reference sequence). Germline trimming cut 3 bases from V and 1 base from J; bases unmatched to any gene: 3. This CDR3 has 14 residues.

This clone was found once. V gene TRBV2 combines with J gene TRBJ1-1; unclear D gene. The ends were cut back, 6 bases at V and 2 bases at J, with 13 bases in the middle. Germline V gene lookup returns CDR1 SNHLY and CDR2 FYNNEI. This CDR3 region has 14 residues. The CDR3 sequence is CASREGRGNTEAFF. The DNA for the CDR3 is TGTGCCAGCAGGGAGGGAAGAGGCAACACTGAAGCTTTCTTT.

This chain links TRBV21-1 with TRBJ1-1; TRBD1, the D gene given by the table, was not confirmed from the DNA. TRBV21-1 is designated a pseudogene. The CDR3 is made up of 17 amino acids. CDR3 region: CASEPGQGSPVNTEAFF. CDR3 DNA sequence: TGTGCCAGCGAGCCGGGGCAGGGGAGTCCCGTGAACACTGAAGCTTTCTTT.

V is TRBV7-6 and J is TRBJ1-6; D is possibly TRBD1 (6 bases). The CDR3 has 15 amino acids. V dropped 5 bases and J dropped 2 bases, with 10 bases sitting between them. Germline CDR1 SGHVS, CDR2 FNYEAQ. CDR3 amino acids: CASSVNRAYNSPLHF. The CDR3 region has the DNA TGTGCCAGCAGCGTTAACAGGGCCTATAATTCACCCCTCCACTTT.

J is TRBJ2-7 and V is TRBV11-2; 10 bases are shared with TRBD2. The CDR3 totals 17 residues. Germline V lookup: CDR1 SGHAT, CDR2 FQNNGV. V lost 4 bases and J lost 2; bases outside the gene matches: 11. CDR3 coding DNA: TGTGCCAGCAGCTGGGGTAGCGGGGGGCCTCCCCCCTACGAGCAGTACTTC. Protein product: CASSWGSGGPPPYEQYF.

The chain uses TRBV9 and TRBJ2-1, with 9 bases that match TRBD2. V was pared by 1 base and J by 7 bases, with 6 bases of the junction left unmatched. Germline V gene lookup returns CDR1 SGDLS and CDR2 YYNGEE. This CDR3 contains 15 residues. CDR3: CASSVSGGFGNEQFF. The CDR3 nucleotides are TGTGCCAGCAGCGTAAGCGGGGGGTTCGGGAATGAGCAGTTCTTC.

The chain uses TRBV7-9 and TRBJ1-6; the match to TRBD1 covers 7 bases. The germline CDR1 and CDR2 sequences are SEHNR and FQNEAQ (reference sequence). The CDR3 is 13 residues long. V lost 5 bases to trimming and J lost 6 bases; unmatched junction nucleotides: 1. This CDR3 is CASSRGLNSPLHF. In DNA form, the CDR3 reads TGTGCCAGCAGCAGGGGGCTTAATTCACCCCTCCACTTT. Combining the CDR3 with reference TRBV7-9 and TRBJ1-6 gives the whole variable domain DTGVSQNPRHKITKRGQNVTFRCDPISEHNRLYWYRQTLGQGPEFLTYFQNEAQLEKSRLLSDRFSAERPKGSFSTLEIQRTEQGDSAMYLCASSRGLNSPLHFGNGTRLTVT.

The chain recombines TRBV12-3 or TRBV12-4 with TRBJ1-1; 7 positions match TRBD1. The CDR3 has 13 residues. V shed 6 bases, J shed 4 bases, and the junction held 5 bases outside the gene matches. The CDR3 sequence is CASSWAGGTEAFF. The CDR3 region has the DNA TGTGCCAGCAGCTGGGCAGGGGGCACTGAAGCTTTCTTT.

About this clone itself: This specimen includes other DNA sequences encoding the same CDR3. The chain employs TRBV9 and TRBJ1-2, with D maybe TRBD1 (6 bases). The CDR3 runs to 14 residues. The germline V gene encodes CDR1 SGDLS and CDR2 YYNGEE. Trimming shortened V by 0 bases and J by 3 bases, and 9 bases separated the two germline ends. The CDR3 nucleotides are TGTGCCAGCAGCGTAGGGTACAGGGACTATGGCTACACCTTC. Amino acids: CASSVGYRDYGYTF.

CDR3 sequence: CASSLAEGESYEQYF. The CDR3 bases are TGTGCCAGCAGCTTAGCAGAAGGGGAATCCTACGAGCAGTACTTC. The V gene is TRBV7-7, the J gene TRBJ2-7; the D gene is possibly TRBD1 (5 bases). Between the trimmed V and J ends, which lost 0 bases and 1 base, there was a span of 10 bases. Germline V CDR1 and CDR2: SSHAT, FNYEAQ (reference sequence). The CDR3 has 15 residues.